Shown below are 25 T cell receptor beta chains from a single sample sequenced in a study of T cell changes during pregnancy in multiple sclerosis. The method was immunoSEQ multiplex PCR; TCRdb's version includes in-frame clones alone and lacks a portion of them. The sample consists of 50,000 to 70,000 clones, roughly 91% of them appearing once. The sample here was peripheral blood, taken after pregnancy. These receptors originate from a female donor in good health, enrolled as a control in a pregnancy study.

The chain links TRBV11-1 to TRBJ2-7; tentative D call: TRBD2 (6 bases). CDR3 size: 14 residues. The V gene's germline CDR1 is SGHAT and CDR2 FQDESV (reference sequence). V lost 3 bases, J lost 6 bases, and 15 bases lay in between. The CDR3 DNA reads TGTGCCAGCAGCTTCGGGGACTCATCCAGCGAGCAGTACTTC. Translating gives CASSFGDSSSEQYF.

In nucleotides, the CDR3 is TGCGCCAGCAGCCCCGGGACAGGGAGTTTTGCAAGCTACACCTTC. It translates to CASSPGTGSFASYTF. The chain carries TRBV5-1 and TRBJ1-2, with 9 bases identical to TRBD1. This CDR3 region has 15 residues. Germline loops: CDR1 SGHRS, CDR2 YFSETQ. V trimming: 4 bases; J trimming: 9 bases; junction bases outside the gene matches: 13.

This clone showed up just once. The V call is TRBV19, the J call TRBJ2-7; 8 nucleotides line up with TRBD1. Germline assignment: CDR1 LNHDA and CDR2 SQIVND (reference sequence). The CDR3 covers 13 residues. Trimming took 6 bases from V and 0 from J; bases not matched to a gene: 1. CDR3 nucleotide sequence: TGTGCCAGTAGGGGACAGGACTCCTACGAGCAGTACTTC. This codes for CASRGQDSYEQYF.

The chain uses TRBV4-1 and TRBJ2-5; 7 bases fit TRBD1. V was pared by 2 bases and J by 5 bases, with 8 bases of the junction left unmatched. The CDR3 runs 15 residues. The germline CDR1 and CDR2 sequences are MGHRA and YSYEKL. This CDR3 is CASSQFGTEKETQYF. The CDR3 DNA reads as TGCGCCAGCAGCCAATTTGGGACAGAGAAGGAGACCCAGTACTTC.

This rearrangement joins TRBV11-2 to TRBJ1-1, with D possibly TRBD1 on 6 matching bases. Trimming pared 4 bases from V and 4 bases from J, leaving 16 bases between. From germline, CDR1 is SGHAT and CDR2 FQNNGV. The CDR3 is 15 amino acids. CDR3 sequence reads: CASSSGTVQGTEAFF. In DNA, the CDR3 is TGTGCCAGCAGCTCGGGGACGGTACAGGGCACTGAAGCTTTCTTT.

CDR3 bases: TGTGCCAGTGGGGGAGGTGCCTACAATGAGCAGTTCTTC. Its protein is CASGGGAYNEQFF. The chain links TRBV11-1 to TRBJ2-1, with D tentatively TRBD2 (6 bases). CDR1 is SGHAT and CDR2 is FQDESV in the germline V gene (reference sequence). V dropped 9 bases and J dropped 2 bases, with 11 bases sitting between them. The CDR3 sequence is 13 residues long.

V and J are TRBV5-1 and TRBJ1-5, with D possibly TRBD1 on 6 matching bases. The CDR3 consists of 15 residues. Trimming took 4 bases from V and 0 from J, leaving 11 bases between them. Germline values: CDR1 SGHRS, CDR2 YFSETQ. CDR3 DNA: TGCGCCAGCAGCCGGACAGATCCTAGCAATCAGCCCCAGCATTTT. This translates into CASSRTDPSNQPQHF.

The chain recombines TRBV27 with TRBJ2-1; D ambiguous. The ends were cut back, 0 bases at V and 0 bases at J, with 12 bases in the middle. This CDR3 region has 17 residues. Germline lookup yields CDR1 MNHEY and CDR2 SMNVEV (reference sequence). The CDR3 region is CASSLSPLRISYNEQFF. The CDR3 nucleotides are TGTGCCAGCAGTTTATCCCCCCTCAGGATCTCCTACAATGAGCAGTTCTTC.

This chain joins TRBV5-4 and TRBJ2-1; TRBD1 matches 10 bases. The V gene's germline CDR1 is SGHNT and CDR2 YYREEE (reference sequence). The length of the CDR3 is 15 residues. Trimming took 4 bases from V and 6 from J; bases not matched to a gene: 7. The chain's CDR3 is CASSPGTGESNEQFF. The CDR3 nucleotides are TGTGCCAGCAGCCCCGGGACAGGGGAGAGCAATGAGCAGTTCTTC.

This clone appeared a single time. The chain is built from TRBV10-3 and TRBJ2-1; 7 nucleotides agree with TRBD1. Germline CDR1 ENHRY, CDR2 SYGVKD. V shed 0 bases, J shed 8 bases, and the junction held 7 bases outside the gene matches. The length of the CDR3 is 15 residues. CDR3 sequence: CAISESEGGADEQFF. The CDR3 DNA reads TGTGCCATCAGTGAGTCCGAAGGGGGCGCGGATGAGCAGTTCTTC.

The rearrangement uses TRBV5-1 and TRBJ2-1, with TRBD2 identical over 10 bases. V was clipped by 4 bases and J by 8 bases; unmatched bases: 9. In germline, CDR1 is SGHRS, CDR2 YFSETQ. This CDR3 is built from 15 residues. This CDR3 is CASSTGIAGGDEQFF. CDR3 bases: TGCGCCAGCAGCACCGGCATAGCGGGGGGCGATGAGCAGTTCTTC.

The chain couples TRBV5-5 to TRBJ2-7; D is possibly TRBD1 (5 bases). CDR3 length equals 13 residues. Trimming took off 5 bases at V and 4 bases at J, with 13 bases between the two ends. Germline V gives CDR1 SGHKS, CDR2 YYEKEE (reference sequence). The CDR3: CASRAGTGYEQYF. DNA of the CDR3: TGTGCCAGCAGAGCCGGTACAGGTTACGAGCAGTACTTC.

The chain carries TRBV7-2 and TRBJ1-4; 7 nucleotides line up with TRBD1. CDR1 and CDR2 (germline): SGHTA, FQGNSA. The CDR3 totals 14 residues. V lost 5 bases and J lost 2; bases outside the gene matches: 2. CDR3 sequence (DNA): TGTGCCAGCAGCCCGACAGGGACTAATGAAAAACTGTTTTTT. Encoded protein: CASSPTGTNEKLFF.

This clone has only one observation. The rearrangement links TRBV7-2 to TRBJ2-5; 12 nucleotides align to TRBD2. In germline, CDR1 is SGHTA, CDR2 FQGNSA. This CDR3 is 18 amino acids long. V lost 5 bases and J lost 7; bases outside the gene matches: 17. In nucleotides, the CDR3 is TGTGCCAGCAGCCCGCCTAGGGCTAGCGGGGGGGTATTACGGACCCAGTACTTC. This sequence encodes CASSPPRASGGVLRTQYF.

The chain recombines TRBV5-6 with TRBJ1-1, with a possible D match to TRBD1 (5 bases). Trimming stripped 4 bases from V and 2 bases from J, with 15 bases between. Per the germline V gene, CDR1 is SGHDT and CDR2 is YYEEEE. CDR3 length: 15 amino acids. This CDR3 is CASSLDWGRNTEAFF. The DNA of the CDR3 is TGTGCCAGCAGCCTCGATTGGGGCAGAAACACTGAAGCTTTCTTT.

The V and J genes are TRBV6-5 and TRBJ1-1; 7 nucleotides align to TRBD1. CDR3 size: 14 residues. V lost 5 bases and J lost 8; bases outside the gene matches: 11. Looked up from germline, CDR1 is MNHEY and CDR2 is SVGAGI. For the CDR3, the DNA is TGTGCCAGCAGTCCCGGGACAGCCAGTTGGGAAGCTTTCTTT. Residues: CASSPGTASWEAFF.

The chain uses TRBV29-1 and TRBJ1-5; a possible D gene is TRBD1 (6 bases). Germline-derived CDR1 and CDR2 are SQVTM and ANQGSEA. There are 12 residues in the CDR3. V shed 4 bases and J shed 5 bases, with 9 bases lying between them. The CDR3 bases are TGCAGCGTTGGGAACAGGGATCAGCCCCAGCATTTT. Its protein is CSVGNRDQPQHF.

CDR3 DNA: TGCGCCAGCAGCCAGGGGACAGGGACCTTTGGAAACACCATATATTTT. It specifies CASSQGTGTFGNTIYF. The V call is TRBV4-1, the J call TRBJ1-3; 9 bases are a match to TRBD1. The CDR3 sequence is 16 residues long. With 3 bases clipped from V and 3 bases from J, the junction kept 6 bases outside the gene matches. Germline assignment: CDR1 MGHRA and CDR2 YSYEKL.

V gene TRBV2 combines with J gene TRBJ2-1; 9 nucleotides match TRBD2. The CDR3 sequence is 13 residues long. V trimming: 7 bases; J trimming: 5 bases; junction bases outside the gene matches: 3. Germline V gene sequence: CDR1 SNHLY, CDR2 FYNNEI. The CDR3 DNA reads as TGTGCCAGCAACCGACTAGCGGACAATGAGCAGTTCTTC. It translates to CASNRLADNEQFF. The full variable domain, with the rest looked up from reference TRBV2 and TRBJ2-1, is EPEVTQTPSHQVTQMGQEVILRCVPISNHLYFYWYRQILGQKVEFLVSFYNNEISEKSEIFDDQFSVERPDGSNFTLKIRSTKLEDSAMYFCASNRLADNEQFFGPGTRLTVL.

The V gene is TRBV4-3, the J gene TRBJ1-1; D gene ambiguous. Germline V gene data show CDR1 as LGHNA and CDR2 as YSLEER. V lost 3 bases to trimming and J lost 2 bases, with 10 bases between them. CDR3 length equals 14 residues. CDR3 loop: CASSHTGRNTEAFF. Here the CDR3 DNA reads TGCGCCAGCAGCCATACGGGGAGAAACACTGAAGCTTTCTTT.

The J gene is TRBJ1-2, the V gene TRBV27, with D hard to call. The V gene lost 3 bases and the J gene lost 9 bases, with 23 bases spanning the gap. Germline CDR1 MNHEY, CDR2 SMNVEV (reference sequence). The CDR3 consists of 16 residues. The CDR3 here is CASSFLAATMNRSYTF. CDR3 bases: TGTGCCAGCAGTTTTTTAGCAGCCACTATGAATAGAAGCTACACCTTC.

This clone was observed once. V is TRBV6-1 and J is TRBJ2-7, with 11 bases that match TRBD1. Losses at the gene ends were 6 bases for V and 2 bases for J; bases not matched to a gene: 6. CDR1 and CDR2 (germline): MNHNS, SASEGT. The CDR3 has 15 amino acids. CDR3 in amino acids: CASRIAGQGAYEQYF. The CDR3 nucleotides read TGTGCCAGCAGGATAGCGGGACAGGGGGCCTACGAGCAGTACTTC.

This sequence joins TRBV4-2 and TRBJ1-5; D perhaps matches TRBD1 (6 bases). This CDR3 comprises 16 residues. Germline loops: CDR1 LGHNA, CDR2 YNFKEQ. V shed 3 bases and J shed 4 bases, with 16 bases lying between them. The CDR3 DNA is TGTGCCAGCAGCCAGTTTTCGGACAGAATTAATCAGCCCCAGCATTTT. This gives the protein CASSQFSDRINQPQHF.

Only one count was recorded for this clone. The CDR3 here is CASSFGFGQTGPKETQYF. Written as DNA, the CDR3 is TGTGCCAGCAGCTTCGGCTTCGGACAGACGGGTCCAAAAGAGACCCAGTACTTC. The V gene is TRBV13, the J gene TRBJ2-5, with D possibly being TRBD1 (6 bases). Deletions cut 3 bases from V and 3 bases from J, with 23 bases between. This CDR3 contains 18 residues. Germline values: CDR1 PRHDT, CDR2 FYEKMQ (reference sequence). Full variable domain (missing parts from reference TRBV13 and TRBJ2-5): AAGVIQSPRHLIKEKRETATLKCYPIPRHDTVYWYQQGPGQDPQFLISFYEKMQSDKGSIPDRFSAQQFSDYHSELNMSSLELGDSALYFCASSFGFGQTGPKETQYFGPGTRLLVL.

The genes are TRBV12-5 and TRBJ2-3; TRBD1 is a possible D gene (6 bases). The CDR3 totals 19 residues. The germline V gene encodes CDR1 LGHNT and CDR2 FRNRAP. V lost 3 bases and J 7 bases, leaving 29 bases between the germline ends. CDR3 DNA sequence: TGTGCTAGTGGTTTACGACTTTGGGGCAGGGGACAAATCATGTATACGCAGTATTTT. Protein sequence: CASGLRLWGRGQIMYTQYF.